This T cell receptor beta chain was profiled in a study of blood T cell repertoires in COVID-19. Across the study: Samples taken during acute and convalescent COVID-19 were collected in the United States, Italy and Spain. T cells, B-cell-depleted T cells, or PBMCs supplied cDNA or gDNA.

Germline lookup yields CDR1 SGHRS and CDR2 YFSETQ. The V gene lost 0 bases and the J gene lost 0 bases, with 10 bases spanning the gap. The CDR3 extends over 16 amino acids. Per the study methods: Reference gene primer amplification yielded estimated nucleated cell counts. The data were produced by immunoSEQ multiplex PCR, yet TCRdb's version contains in-frame clones alone and is incomplete. V, J and clone size are those of that table, while D and trimming were read from the DNA. The sample lists about 76,000 clones, around 74% seen once, with under 25% in the top ten. Sequenced: peripheral blood. V is TRBV5-1 and J is TRBJ2-1; no reliable D call. The TCR sequence derives from a man between 65 and 85 years old with acute or convalescent COVID-19. The CDR3 protein is CASSLAAGYSYNEQFF. CDR3 DNA sequence: TGCGCCAGCAGCTTGGCTGCCGGGTACTCCTACAATGAGCAGTTCTTC.